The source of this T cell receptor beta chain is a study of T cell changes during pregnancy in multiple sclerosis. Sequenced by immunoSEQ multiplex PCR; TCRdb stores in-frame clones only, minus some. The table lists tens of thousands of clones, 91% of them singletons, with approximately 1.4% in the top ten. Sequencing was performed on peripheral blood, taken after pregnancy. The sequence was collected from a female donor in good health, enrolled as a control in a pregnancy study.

CDR3 loop: CASTYGVNTEAFF. Written as DNA, the CDR3 is TGTGCCAGCACCTACGGGGTGAACACTGAAGCTTTCTTT. The chain carries TRBV7-9 and TRBJ1-1, with D unresolved. CDR3 length: 13 residues. The V and J ends lost 7 bases and 0 bases respectively, with 9 bases between them. CDR1 SEHNR and CDR2 FQNEAQ come from the germline V gene (reference sequence).